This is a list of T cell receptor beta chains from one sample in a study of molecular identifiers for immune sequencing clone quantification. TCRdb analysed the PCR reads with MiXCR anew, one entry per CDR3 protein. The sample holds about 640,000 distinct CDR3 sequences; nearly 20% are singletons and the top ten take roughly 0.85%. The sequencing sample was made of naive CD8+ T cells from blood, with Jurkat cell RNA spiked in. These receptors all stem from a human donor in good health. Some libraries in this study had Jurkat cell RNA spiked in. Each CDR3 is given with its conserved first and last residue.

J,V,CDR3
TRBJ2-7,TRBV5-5,CASSHLRDGLYEQYF
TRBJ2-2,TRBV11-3,CASSLRQADLSNTGELFF
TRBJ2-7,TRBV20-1,CSASDTVYEQYF
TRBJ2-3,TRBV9,CASSPPTGLAGPTDTQYF
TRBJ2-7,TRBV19,CASSPAGSSSYEQYF
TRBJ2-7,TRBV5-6,CASSQGSWSYEQYF
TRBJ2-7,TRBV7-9,CASRPGGADEQYF
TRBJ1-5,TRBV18,CASSPGVEPQHF
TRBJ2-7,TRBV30,CAWSVPHGTSTYEQYF
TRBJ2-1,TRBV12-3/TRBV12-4,CASSLGGLSSYNEQFF
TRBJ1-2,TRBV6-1,CASSEDLGQGDHGYTF
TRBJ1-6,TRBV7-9,CASSLWGNSPLHF
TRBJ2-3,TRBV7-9,CASSFWSSTDTQYF
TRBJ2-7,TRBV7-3,CASSLMQGLEQYF
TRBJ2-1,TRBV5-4,CASSPRIGLAGEPEQFF
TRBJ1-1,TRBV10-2,CASSEDAWTNTEAFF
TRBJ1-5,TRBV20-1,CSATQDRAPNQPQHF
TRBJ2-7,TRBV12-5,CASVNRESSYEQYF
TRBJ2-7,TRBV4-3,CASSQDRIRGLEQYF
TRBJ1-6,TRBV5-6,CASSLVGPIGSPLHF
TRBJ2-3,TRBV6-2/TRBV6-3,CASSYGTNYAQYF
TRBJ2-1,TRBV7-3,CASNSLAGGYNEQFF
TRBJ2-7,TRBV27,CASSLYPASSYEQYF
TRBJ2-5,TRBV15,CATSSTSGSYQETQYF
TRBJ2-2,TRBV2,CASSVEKRTIFTGELFF
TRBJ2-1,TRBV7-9,CASRNGRALYNEQFF
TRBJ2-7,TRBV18,CASSPLDREDEQYF
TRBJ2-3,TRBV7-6,CASSLASESTDTQYF
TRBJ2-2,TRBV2,CASRSAGGSGELFF
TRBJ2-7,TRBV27,CASTSTVTYEQYF
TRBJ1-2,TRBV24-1,CATSEQYRRPFYGYTF